Listed below are T cell receptor beta chains from one sample, sequenced in a study of blood T cell repertoires in COVID-19. Sequencing used immunoSEQ multiplex PCR; TCRdb keeps in-frame clones, though not all of them. The profile shows approximately 190,000 clones, around 86% of them singletons. Sequenced sample: peripheral blood. The receptors stem from a woman aged 40 to 50 with acute or convalescent COVID-19. The conserved cysteine and the conserved F or W are not part of the CDR3 here.

v_call: TRBV5-6
cdr3_aa: ASSYGLVVEQF

v_call: TRBV9
cdr3_aa: ASSGPASYLSTDTQY

v_call: TRBV6-4
cdr3_aa: ASSVPRGNEQF

v_call: TRBV18
cdr3_aa: ASSPPSSYEQY

v_call: TRBV29-1
cdr3_aa: SVAHGNTIY

v_call: TRBV2
cdr3_aa: ASSEGELRQF

v_call: TRBV11-2
cdr3_aa: ASSSPRGSRDEQY

v_call: TRBV5-1
cdr3_aa: ASSLAGRVNQPQH

v_call: TRBV19
cdr3_aa: ASSISGSSYEQY

v_call: TRBV19
cdr3_aa: ASNGQLNQPQH

v_call: TRBV4-1
cdr3_aa: ASSLTGSFRDTQY

v_call: TRBV6-5
cdr3_aa: ATNTGPYEQY

v_call: TRBV10-1
cdr3_aa: ASSEGTFYNEQF

v_call: TRBV18
cdr3_aa: ASSGMTGGYNEQF

v_call: TRBV18
cdr3_aa: ASSPGGPGEQY

v_call: TRBV13
cdr3_aa: ASSARWRVNTEAF

v_call: TRBV12-3/TRBV12-4
cdr3_aa: ASRPGQGYGYT

v_call: TRBV5-6
cdr3_aa: ASSLMQGRDTQY

v_call: TRBV30
cdr3_aa: AWGTGGYEQY

v_call: TRBV7-2
cdr3_aa: ASSLGTGSYEQY

v_call: TRBV2
cdr3_aa: ASSEAQDRVGYT

v_call: TRBV19
cdr3_aa: ASNDPGTASYEQY

v_call: TRBV7-9
cdr3_aa: ASSLVGQGKDGYT

v_call: TRBV29-1
cdr3_aa: SVEKGGSNEQY

v_call: TRBV7-9
cdr3_aa: ASSLASGGPRETQY

v_call: TRBV6-9
cdr3_aa: ASSYSLDRGNQPQH

v_call: TRBV30
cdr3_aa: AWSTGEATTGELF

v_call: TRBV5-6
cdr3_aa: ASSLGDIGNTIY

v_call: TRBV20-1
cdr3_aa: SASSIAGGRADTQY

v_call: TRBV6-5
cdr3_aa: ACRTANTGELF

v_call: TRBV4-1
cdr3_aa: ASSLGLAGGQETQY

v_call: TRBV6-2/TRBV6-3
cdr3_aa: ASSYGRRVGYT

v_call: TRBV10-3
cdr3_aa: AISERTGNRYEQY

v_call: TRBV12-3/TRBV12-4
cdr3_aa: ASRPSGIYEQY

v_call: TRBV6-6
cdr3_aa: ASSLQGQGEKLF

v_call: TRBV12-3/TRBV12-4
cdr3_aa: ASRPQAGEKLF

v_call: TRBV6-5
cdr3_aa: ASKHDRGEYNKQF

v_call: TRBV4-2
cdr3_aa: ASSQERDQPQH

v_call: TRBV7-8
cdr3_aa: ASSWTGGGNQPQH

v_call: TRBV7-2
cdr3_aa: ASSLGSGTIFSYEQY

v_call: TRBV11-2
cdr3_aa: ASSLAAGGPYEQY

v_call: TRBV7-2
cdr3_aa: ASSFDSRGRRD

v_call: TRBV28
cdr3_aa: ASSSGQDGNTIY

v_call: TRBV10-3
cdr3_aa: AISEEGRRGYNEQF

v_call: TRBV4-2
cdr3_aa: ASSQDRTSGTITYEQY

v_call: TRBV6-2/TRBV6-3
cdr3_aa: ASSYPTDTQY

v_call: TRBV4-2
cdr3_aa: ASSQVPEVPGYT

v_call: TRBV7-2
cdr3_aa: ASSLGGGPYNEQF

v_call: TRBV7-9
cdr3_aa: ASSLGQDHNEKLF

v_call: TRBV19
cdr3_aa: ASTLEGPNTEAF

v_call: TRBV19
cdr3_aa: ASSIGVGRGLPPANTEAF

v_call: TRBV5-1
cdr3_aa: ASGPDTGANVLT

v_call: TRBV5-1
cdr3_aa: ASYVTYNEQF

v_call: TRBV24-1
cdr3_aa: ATSDSGFEKLF

v_call: TRBV28
cdr3_aa: ASSLRAGRGLQKYNEQF

v_call: TRBV5-1
cdr3_aa: ASSLETGGPGNTIY

v_call: TRBV5-1
cdr3_aa: ASSLPGLAVPYEQY

v_call: TRBV18
cdr3_aa: ASSPPTGSPNEQF

v_call: TRBV9
cdr3_aa: ASSTPGQGVVEQF